This TCR beta chain originates from a study of Graves' ophthalmopathy and Graves' hyperthyroidism. Study results and limitations: Both an approximately 70% sensitivity and a roughly 75% specificity characterized the model's predictions of ophthalmopathy progression.

Pregnant or lactating patients and those with other autoimmune diseases or uncontrolled infections were excluded. The V gene's germline CDR1 is SGHNT and CDR2 YYREEE (reference sequence). The CDR3 is 14 residues long. Trimming cost V 0 bases and J 2 bases, with 9 bases left between them. Amplification from RNA transcripts yielded the TCR beta CDR3 regions. After a first-round RT-PCR with HTBI primers, a second-round multiplex PCR was run. TCRdb processed the multiplex PCR reads anew with MiXCR; each CDR3 protein has one entry. The sample carries around 520,000 distinct CDR3 sequences, roughly 39% recorded once. This clonotype was seen a handful of times. What it binds is unknown.

The sequence was obtained from an adult man with Graves' hyperthyroidism. Material for sequencing was peripheral blood or thyroid tissue (not recorded which). V and J are TRBV5-4 and TRBJ2-7; D tentatively reads TRBD1 or TRBD2 (5 bases each). The CDR3 region is CASSLGDRPYEQYF. CDR3 nucleotides: TGTGCCAGCAGCTTGGGGGACCGCCCCTACGAGCAGTACTTC.